The TCR beta chain described here comes from a study of blood T cell repertoires in COVID-19. The repertoire was sequenced with immunoSEQ multiplex PCR; TCRdb's copy has only in-frame clones and lacks some. Of about 62,000 clones in the sample, more than 85% were seen once. The sample taken for sequencing was peripheral blood. The origin of this receptor is a man between 70 and 80 years old with acute or convalescent COVID-19.

CDR3 sequence reads: CASRWVAGQEQFF. Here the CDR3 DNA reads TGTGCCAGCAGATGGGTAGCGGGACAGGAGCAGTTCTTC. The rearrangement links TRBV12-3 or TRBV12-4 to TRBJ2-1, with a tentative D call TRBD2 (8 bases). This CDR3 comprises 13 residues. Trimming left V 6 bases short and J 10 bases short, with 16 bases between.